This T cell receptor beta chain derives from a study of blood T cell repertoires in COVID-19. In the study overall: Both acute and convalescent COVID-19 samples were obtained from the United States, Italy and Spain. T cells, B-cell-depleted T cells, or PBMCs supplied cDNA or gDNA.

CDR3 length: 15 amino acids. V lost 3 bases and J lost 5; bases outside the gene matches: 5. CDR1 SGHAT and CDR2 FQNNGV come from the germline V gene. As originally analysed: Reference gene primer amplification in the assay estimated nucleated cell counts. Using immunoSEQ multiplex PCR, the repertoire was profiled, and TCRdb retains in-frame clones only, with some absent. Clonal size and the V and J genes are those of that table, whereas D and trimming came from the DNA. The sample holds around 70,000 clones; 90% are singletons and the top ten take approximately 1.5%. V is TRBV11-2 and J is TRBJ2-2; the match to TRBD2 covers 8 bases. The sequence came from a man aged 50-59 years with acute or convalescent COVID-19. What was sequenced was peripheral blood. CDR3 sequence (DNA): TGTGCCAGCAGCTTGGTAGCGGGACCGACCGGGGAGCTGTTTTTT. Its translation is CASSLVAGPTGELFF. The complete variable domain, with remaining parts taken from reference TRBV11-2 and TRBJ2-2, reads EAGVAQSPRYKIIEKRQSVAFWCNPISGHATLYWYQQILGQGPKLLIQFQNNGVVDDSQLPKDRFSAERLKGVDSTLKIQPAKLEDSAVYLCASSLVAGPTGELFFGEGSRLTVL.